Shown below are 32 T cell receptor beta chains from a single sample sequenced in a study of beta chain features in type 1 diabetes (dated by TCRdb to the late 2010s). The library was built by means of the immunoSEQ multiplex PCR assay. The entire amount of isolated RNA was reverse transcribed using the High Capacity cDNA Reverse Transcription Kit, so the sequenced TCRB transcripts were expressed ones. TCRdb holds this immuneACCESS table with in-frame rearrangements only. Some clones are missing; in checked studies, unresolved V genes explain under half, and the rest has no known cause. The sample table holds roughly 450,000 clones, of which 11% were seen once. 0.04% to 0.05% of the sample lies in the top ten. Input material: naive CD4+ T cells from blood. The intended sense of this specimen's cell subset or site label: true naive CD4+ T cells. The receptors come from a woman between 18 and 30 years old in good health.

V usage is TRBV29-1 and J usage is TRBJ1-1; 7 positions agree with TRBD1. This CDR3 has 15 residues. Germline CDR1 reads SQVTM; CDR2 reads ANQGSEA. Trimming took 5 bases from V and 3 from J; bases not matched to a gene: 12. CDR3 region: CSVRQMTGRYTEAFF. DNA of the CDR3: TGCAGCGTTCGACAAATGACAGGGCGTTACACTGAAGCTTTCTTT.

The rearrangement links TRBV11-1 to TRBJ2-5; D perhaps matches TRBD2 (5 bases). The CDR3 consists of 15 residues. V was clipped by 4 bases and J by 5 bases, with 17 bases between them. Germline-derived CDR1 and CDR2 are SGHAT and FQDESV (reference sequence). The CDR3 spells CASSSDHPGTETQYF. CDR3 DNA sequence: TGTGCCAGCAGCTCGGACCACCCGGGAACGGAGACCCAGTACTTC. The whole variable domain, remainder taken from reference TRBV11-1 and TRBJ2-5, is EAEVAQSPRYKITEKSQAVAFWCDPISGHATLYWYRQILGQGPELLVQFQDESVVDDSQLPKDRFSAERLKGVDSTLKIQPAELGDSAMYLCASSSDHPGTETQYFGPGTRLLVL.

This clone was counted only a few times. The CDR3: CASRGLAGVNEQFF. The CDR3 DNA reads as TGTGCCAGCAGGGGACTAGCGGGAGTCAATGAGCAGTTCTTC. The rearrangement joins TRBV2 to TRBJ2-1; TRBD2 matches at 14 bases. V was clipped by 6 bases and J by 6 bases; unmatched bases: 1. This CDR3 spans 14 amino acids. Germline CDR1 and CDR2: SNHLY and FYNNEI.

Only a few counts were recorded for this clone. The V call is TRBV5-6, the J call TRBJ1-2; D might be TRBD1 (5 bases). The V and J ends lost 2 bases and 0 bases respectively, with 11 bases between them. This CDR3 has 15 amino acids. Germline lookup yields CDR1 SGHDT and CDR2 YYEEEE. CDR3 nucleotide sequence: TGTGCCAGCAGCTTTGTGGACAAAGCTAACTATGGCTACACCTTC. Translated: CASSFVDKANYGYTF.

This clone was picked up many times. The chain recombines TRBV21-1 with TRBJ2-4; TRBD2 was called by the table and not checked on the DNA. TRBV21-1 is assigned pseudogene status. The CDR3 has 15 residues. CDR3 bases: TGTGCCATCTTGACGGCTTTCGAGCGCCAAAACATTCAGTACTTC. Translating gives CAILTAFERQNIQYF.

J is TRBJ1-2 and V is TRBV6-5; D not resolved. The CDR3 consists of 11 residues. Between the trimmed V and J ends, which lost 2 bases and 7 bases, there was a span of 5 bases. The germline V gene has CDR1 MNHEY and CDR2 SVGAGI. In nucleotides, the CDR3 is TGTGCCAGCAGTTACCCGACTGGCTACACCTTC. Its translation: CASSYPTGYTF.

The chain recombines TRBV15 with TRBJ2-3; 7 nucleotides align to TRBD2. CDR1 LNHNV and CDR2 YYDKDF come from the germline V gene (reference sequence). V was clipped by 3 bases and J by 1 base; unmatched bases: 7. The CDR3 consists of 16 residues. The CDR3 region is CATSSEREVGTDTQYF. The CDR3 DNA is TGTGCCACCAGCAGCGAACGGGAGGTCGGCACAGATACGCAGTATTTT.

The chain links TRBV19 to TRBJ2-5, with a tentative D call TRBD2 (5 bases). Trimming removed 5 bases from V and 4 bases from J, with 14 bases in between. The CDR3 extends over 14 amino acids. Germline V gene data show CDR1 as LNHDA and CDR2 as SQIVND (reference sequence). The CDR3 loop is CASSPRHGIETQYF. CDR3 nucleotides: TGTGCCAGTAGTCCAAGACACGGGATAGAGACCCAGTACTTC.

This clone was observed a handful of times. The chain's CDR3 is CASSLRTQAYEQYF. CDR3 nucleotide sequence: TGTGCCAGCAGCCTACGGACACAGGCCTACGAGCAGTACTTC. This chain links TRBV7-2 with TRBJ2-7, with TRBD1 as a possible D gene (5 bases). This CDR3 is 14 amino acids long. V lost 5 bases, J lost 2 bases, and 13 bases lay in between. The germline V gene encodes CDR1 SGHTA and CDR2 FQGNSA.

This clone showed up just a few times. The gene calls are TRBV10-3 and TRBJ2-7; 10 bases align to TRBD2. The V gene's germline CDR1 is ENHRY and CDR2 SYGVKD. With 3 bases clipped from V and 2 bases from J, the junction kept 10 bases outside the gene matches. The CDR3 sequence is 17 residues long. Written as DNA, the CDR3 is TGTGCCATCAGTGAACACGTGGCTAGCGGGGGTACCTACGAGCAGTACTTC. Residues: CAISEHVASGGTYEQYF.

This clone was found a few times. The chain combines TRBV27 with TRBJ2-7; tentatively, D is TRBD2 (5 bases). V was pared by 8 bases and J by 7 bases, with 15 bases between. The CDR3 sequence is 12 residues long. The germline V gene encodes CDR1 MNHEY and CDR2 SMNVEV (reference sequence). As DNA, the CDR3 is TGTGCCAGCCGAAGGCGTGAGGGAGAGCAGTACGTC. Its translation is CASRRREGEQYV.

The rearrangement uses TRBV18 and TRBJ1-1; D is possibly TRBD1 (6 bases). This CDR3 is built from 15 residues. Trimming took off 4 bases at V and 2 bases at J, with 14 bases between the two ends. Germline V gene lookup returns CDR1 KGHSH and CDR2 LQKENI. For the CDR3, the DNA is TGTGCCAGCTCACAGATCCCGGGGGCAAACACTGAAGCTTTCTTT. It encodes CASSQIPGANTEAFF. The full variable domain, rest sourced from reference TRBV18 and TRBJ1-1, is NAGVMQNPRHLVRRRGQEARLRCSPMKGHSHVYWYRQLPEEGLKFMVYLQKENIIDESGMPKERFSAEFPKEGPSILRIQQVVRGDSAAYFCASSQIPGANTEAFFGQGTRLTVV.

The table lists this clone with a few counts. The gene calls are TRBV21-1 and TRBJ1-3; TRBD1 is the table's D call and was not checked against the DNA. TRBV21-1 is listed as a pseudogene. This CDR3 spans 13 amino acids. CDR3 protein: CANRTGRGNTIYF. The CDR3 bases are TGTGCCAACCGAACAGGGCGAGGAAACACCATATATTTT.

In the case of this clone: The same CDR3 also results from other DNA sequences found in this sample. The chain uses TRBV5-1 and TRBJ2-7, with D tentatively TRBD1 or TRBD2 (5 bases each). This CDR3 comprises 14 residues. Per germline, CDR1 SGHRS and CDR2 YFSETQ. Trimming cost V 4 bases and J 4 bases, with 15 bases left between them. CDR3 in amino acids: CASSLAPGPYEQYF. For the CDR3, the DNA is TGCGCCAGCAGCCTCGCCCCGGGACCTTACGAGCAGTACTTC.

The chain links TRBV7-2 to TRBJ2-7, with 10 positions matching TRBD2. Germline V CDR1 and CDR2: SGHTA, FQGNSA. This CDR3 has 15 amino acids. V trimming: 5 bases; J trimming: 2 bases; junction bases outside the gene matches: 6. The DNA for the CDR3 is TGTGCCAGCAGCGCGCTAGCGGGGGAGGCCTACGAGCAGTACTTC. Protein sequence: CASSALAGEAYEQYF. The full variable domain, completed using reference TRBV7-2 and TRBJ2-7, is GAGVSQSPSNKVTEKGKDVELRCDPISGHTALYWYRQSLGQGLEFLIYFQGNSAPDKSGLPSDRFSAERTGGSVSTLTIQRTQQEDSAVYLCASSALAGEAYEQYFGPGTRLTVT.

This clone was found a few times. The chain combines TRBV4-1 with TRBJ2-5; D ambiguous. Germline V CDR1 and CDR2: MGHRA, YSYEKL. This CDR3 has 13 amino acids. Trimming stripped 2 bases from V and 4 bases from J, with 8 bases between. The CDR3 nucleotides read TGCGCCAGCAGCCAACTTCGCGTAGAGACCCAGTACTTC. Protein: CASSQLRVETQYF.

This clone was detected a few times. This rearrangement joins TRBV18 to TRBJ1-2, with D unresolved. The V end was cut by 2 bases, the J end by 0 bases, with 10 bases between. This CDR3 region has 15 residues. The germline V gene encodes CDR1 KGHSH and CDR2 LQKENI. In nucleotides, the CDR3 is TGTGCCAGCTCACCAAAGCAGGAAACTAACTATGGCTACACCTTC. Translated, it gives CASSPKQETNYGYTF.

This clone came up a few times. V gene TRBV29-1 combines with J gene TRBJ2-7; 14 bases fit TRBD2. CDR1 is SQVTM, CDR2 ANQGSEA, per germline. V trimming: 4 bases; J trimming: 5 bases; junction bases outside the gene matches: 4. The CDR3 loop spans 14 amino acids. CDR3 loop: CSVAGLAGVDEQYF. The CDR3 nucleotides are TGCAGCGTTGCGGGACTAGCGGGAGTAGACGAGCAGTACTTC.

This clone has more than one count but fewer than ten. This chain joins TRBV5-6 and TRBJ2-3, with D possibly TRBD1 on 6 matching bases. This CDR3 has 16 amino acids. Trimming took 0 bases from V and 2 from J, leaving 13 bases between them. The germline V gene encodes CDR1 SGHDT and CDR2 YYEEEE. The CDR3 DNA follows: TGTGCCAGCAGCTTGGCCCGGACAGCGTACACAGATACGCAGTATTTT. Translated: CASSLARTAYTDTQYF.

This clone appeared a few times. The rearrangement uses TRBV12-5 and TRBJ2-7; D may correspond to TRBD1 or TRBD2 (5 bases each). This CDR3 spans 12 amino acids. Per the germline V gene, CDR1 is LGHNT and CDR2 is FRNRAP. V was clipped by 9 bases and J by 2 bases, with 11 bases between them. The CDR3 region has the DNA TGTGCTAGCCGAGGGGCTACCTACGAGCAGTACTTC. Protein product: CASRGATYEQYF.

This clone was picked up a small number of times. J is TRBJ2-3 and V is TRBV7-9; a weak D match, TRBD2 (6 bases). In germline, CDR1 is SEHNR, CDR2 FQNEAQ (reference sequence). Trimming stripped 11 bases from V and 4 bases from J, with 16 bases between. This CDR3 spans 13 amino acids. CDR3 residues: CAARVSGADTQYF. CDR3 nucleotide sequence: TGTGCCGCCAGGGTGTCGGGAGCAGATACGCAGTATTTT. Full variable domain (outside the CDR3, taken from reference TRBV7-9 and TRBJ2-3): DTGVSQNPRHKITKRGQNVTFRCDPISEHNRLYWYRQTLGQGPEFLTYFQNEAQLEKSRLLSDRFSAERPKGSFSTLEIQRTEQGDSAMYLCAARVSGADTQYFGPGTRLTVL.

V usage is TRBV7-6 and J usage is TRBJ2-7; weak D call: TRBD1 (6 bases). The CDR3 loop spans 14 amino acids. Germline V gene data show CDR1 as SGHVS and CDR2 as FNYEAQ. V lost 4 bases and J lost 1, with 11 bases in between. CDR3: CASSSQTGSYEQYF. The DNA for the CDR3 is TGTGCCAGCAGCTCCCAGACAGGTTCCTACGAGCAGTACTTC.

The chain is built from TRBV29-1 and TRBJ1-2, with D unclear. The germline CDR1 and CDR2 sequences are SQVTM and ANQGSEA. CDR3 length: 12 amino acids. Trimming left V 4 bases short and J 5 bases short, with 11 bases between. The CDR3 loop is CSVGTKSYGYTF. The CDR3 nucleotides read TGCAGCGTTGGGACTAAAAGTTATGGCTACACCTTC. Filled out from reference TRBV29-1 and TRBJ1-2, the complete variable domain reads SAVISQKPSRDICQRGTSLTIQCQVDSQVTMMFWYRQQPGQSLTLIATANQGSEATYESGFVIDKFPISRPNLTFSTLTVSNMSPEDSSIYLCSVGTKSYGYTFGSGTRLTVV.

This rearrangement joins TRBV6-5 to TRBJ1-4, with D uncertain. This CDR3 is built from 14 residues. The germline V and J ends were trimmed by 3 bases and 4 bases, with 9 bases remaining between them. The germline V gene has CDR1 MNHEY and CDR2 SVGAGI. The CDR3 sequence is CASSYTRINEKLFF. The CDR3, as DNA: TGTGCCAGCAGTTATACCCGTATTAATGAAAAACTGTTTTTT.

The chain uses TRBV7-9 and TRBJ2-5; no firm D call. V lost 3 bases and J lost 2, with 7 bases in between. Germline-derived CDR1 and CDR2 are SEHNR and FQNEAQ (reference sequence). This CDR3 comprises 13 residues. CDR3 region: CASSLSIQETQYF. In nucleotides, the CDR3 is TGTGCCAGCAGCTTGTCAATACAAGAGACCCAGTACTTC. Looking up the rest from reference TRBV7-9 and TRBJ2-5 gives the full variable domain: DTGVSQNPRHKITKRGQNVTFRCDPISEHNRLYWYRQTLGQGPEFLTYFQNEAQLEKSRLLSDRFSAERPKGSFSTLEIQRTEQGDSAMYLCASSLSIQETQYFGPGTRLLVL.

The chain combines TRBV5-1 with TRBJ2-2; a weak D match, TRBD1 (6 bases). CDR3 length equals 13 residues. Deletions cut 3 bases from V and 5 bases from J, with 8 bases between. CDR1 and CDR2 (germline): SGHRS, YFSETQ. The CDR3 DNA reads as TGCGCCAGCAGCTCACAGGGAACCGGGGAGCTGTTTTTT. Its translation is CASSSQGTGELFF. The full variable domain, rest sourced from reference TRBV5-1 and TRBJ2-2, is KAGVTQTPRYLIKTRGQQVTLSCSPISGHRSVSWYQQTPGQGLQFLFEYFSETQRNKGNFPGRFSGRQFSNSRSEMNVSTLELGDSALYLCASSSQGTGELFFGEGSRLTVL.

This clone was seen at least ten times. The chain couples TRBV2 to TRBJ2-4; no clear D gene. The V gene's germline CDR1 is SNHLY and CDR2 FYNNEI. There are 11 residues in the CDR3. V lost 8 bases and J lost 4, with 6 bases in between. CDR3 nucleotides: TGTGCCAGCGGGCCGAAAAACATTCAGTACTTC. Protein product: CASGPKNIQYF.

The gene calls are TRBV27 and TRBJ2-1; 7 bases fit TRBD1. Unmatched junction bases numbered 7, after V lost 5 bases and J lost 3 bases. This CDR3 contains 15 residues. Germline V gene data show CDR1 as MNHEY and CDR2 as SMNVEV (reference sequence). CDR3 protein: CASSLRTGVYNEQFF. The CDR3 DNA is TGTGCCAGCAGTCTAAGGACAGGCGTCTACAATGAGCAGTTCTTC.

The J gene is TRBJ1-1, the V gene TRBV29-1; D may be TRBD1 (5 bases). Trimming left V 4 bases short and J 4 bases short, with 13 bases between. CDR1 and CDR2 (germline): SQVTM, ANQGSEA. There are 13 residues in the CDR3. In DNA form, the CDR3 reads TGCAGCGTTGTAGGGGCGACGGGCACTGAAGCTTTCTTT. This encodes CSVVGATGTEAFF.

This clone was counted only a few times. The V gene is TRBV14, the J gene TRBJ2-1; D is possibly TRBD1 (7 bases). CDR1 SGHDN and CDR2 FVKESK come from the germline V gene. The V and J ends lost 4 bases and 14 bases respectively, with 15 bases between them. The length of the CDR3 is 12 residues. The CDR3 loop is CASSPGGRSKFF. The CDR3 DNA reads as TGTGCCAGCAGCCCAGGGGGGCGGTCGAAGTTCTTC. Variable domain in full (rest from reference TRBV14 and TRBJ2-1): EAGVTQFPSHSVIEKGQTVTLRCDPISGHDNLYWYRRVMGKEIKFLLHFVKESKQDESGMPNNRFLAERTGGTYSTLKVQPAELEDSGVYFCASSPGGRSKFFGPGTRLTVL.

This clone has only a few counts. V and J are TRBV28 and TRBJ1-1; D is uncertain. Germline V gene data show CDR1 as MDHEN and CDR2 as SYDVKM. The CDR3 contains 17 residues. Trimming removed 7 bases at V and 0 bases at J, with 21 bases between. DNA for the CDR3: TGTGCCAGCAAGAGACTAGGCTTTGGGGTCATGAACACTGAAGCTTTCTTT. Translation gives CASKRLGFGVMNTEAFF.

This clone was recorded a few times. This chain links TRBV27 with TRBJ2-7; D not certain. The germline CDR1 and CDR2 sequences are MNHEY and SMNVEV (reference sequence). The CDR3 is 12 residues long. Trimming cost V 6 bases and J 4 bases, with 10 bases left between them. CDR3: CASSSDGYEQYF. CDR3 coding DNA: TGTGCCAGCAGCTCGGACGGATACGAGCAGTACTTC.